The next 8 T cell receptor beta chains were all read from a single sample in a study of shared clonotypes between healthy human individuals. Sequencing used immunoSEQ multiplex PCR; TCRdb keeps in-frame clones, though not all of them. The table includes some 1,100,000 clones, 75% to 80% detected once. What was sequenced was memory CD4+ T cells from PBMCs. The subset here: CD45RA-negative fraction. These receptors originate from a man younger than 35 in good health. Some clones in this sample may be carry-over from other donors' samples.

On this clone itself: Other DNA sequences of this sample code for an identical CDR3. The V and J genes are TRBV5-1 and TRBJ2-6; no reliable D call. The V end lost 0 bases, the J end lost 3 bases, and 4 bases lay between the germline ends. From germline, CDR1 is SGHRS and CDR2 YFSETQ. The CDR3 runs 14 residues. CDR3 protein: CASSLGVGANVLTF. CDR3 in DNA: TGCGCCAGCAGCTTGGGGGTTGGGGCCAACGTCCTGACTTTC.

This chain uses TRBV7-3 with TRBJ2-1, with 7 bases fitting TRBD1. This CDR3 has 13 residues. V was clipped by 2 bases and J by 7 bases; unmatched bases: 2. The germline gives CDR1 SGHTA, CDR2 FQGTGA. The CDR3 protein is CASSLDRENEQFF. In DNA, the CDR3 is TGTGCCAGCAGCTTAGACAGGGAAAATGAGCAGTTCTTC.

The chain is built from TRBV28 and TRBJ2-1; TRBD2 might be the D (7 bases). The CDR3 contains 16 residues. Germline V gene lookup returns CDR1 MDHEN and CDR2 SYDVKM. Trimming stripped 4 bases from V and 4 bases from J, with 17 bases between. The CDR3 nucleotides are TGTGCCAGCAGTTCCCTCGGGGAGGGGGAGTACAATGAGCAGTTCTTC. It is translated as CASSSLGEGEYNEQFF.

Notes on this clone: This sample also contains other DNA sequences that code for the same CDR3. This rearrangement joins TRBV5-1 to TRBJ1-4; 10 bases match TRBD1. CDR3 size: 14 residues. V trimming: 4 bases; J trimming: 8 bases; junction bases outside the gene matches: 5. Looked up from germline, CDR1 is SGHRS and CDR2 is YFSETQ. The CDR3 sequence is CASSPGQGDEKLFF. CDR3 DNA: TGCGCCAGCAGCCCAGGACAGGGGGACGAAAAACTGTTTTTT.

The rearrangement uses TRBV2 and TRBJ1-1; D ambiguous. V shed 6 bases and J shed 0 bases, with 11 bases lying between them. The CDR3 has 14 residues. Germline CDR1 and CDR2: SNHLY and FYNNEI. CDR3 sequence: CASSGPAVNTEAFF. The CDR3, as DNA: TGTGCCAGCAGCGGACCGGCGGTGAACACTGAAGCTTTCTTT.

The chain carries TRBV29-1 and TRBJ2-5, with D possibly matching TRBD1 (5 bases). Judging by the DNA end, TRBJ2-7 fits better; the J call may be wrong. Germline CDR1 and CDR2: SQVTM and ANQGSEA. This CDR3 is built from 11 residues. The CDR3 DNA is TGCAGCGTAGACCAGGGCGCCGAGCAGTACTTC. Translated: CSVDQGAEQYF.

V is TRBV28 and J is TRBJ2-1; TRBD1 or TRBD2 may be the D gene (5 bases each). In germline, CDR1 is MDHEN, CDR2 SYDVKM. V gave up 6 bases and J gave up 7 bases, with 19 bases separating them. CDR3 length equals 15 residues. The CDR3 DNA sequence: TGTGCCAGCAGGCCGCCGGGACCAGGCTTGAATGAGCAGTTCTTC. As protein: CASRPPGPGLNEQFF.

The chain couples TRBV11-2 to TRBJ2-5, with D hard to call. V was clipped by 4 bases and J by 5 bases, with 8 bases between them. This CDR3 contains 12 residues. CDR1 and CDR2 from the germline V gene are SGHAT and FQNNGV. The chain's CDR3 is CASSYEEETQYF. CDR3 bases: TGTGCCAGCAGCTATGAGGAGGAGACCCAGTACTTC.